Below, 26 T cell receptor beta chains from the same sample are listed, as sequenced in a study of shared clonotypes between healthy human individuals (TCRdb year 2020). Libraries were prepared through the immunoSEQ multiplex PCR assay. Held by TCRdb, this immuneACCESS table contains in-frame sequences only and omits some clones. Under half of the omission traces to an unresolved V gene where checked; the cause of the rest is unknown. This sample is represented by around 510,000 clones; approximately 95% of them were singletons. The ten biggest clones cover about 0.067% of the sample. The specimen was naive CD4+ T cells sorted from blood. According to the study, the label for this sample's cell subset or site signals: CD45RA+ positively selected. The receptors here all came from a woman aged 30 to 39 in good health.

The chain is built from TRBV13 and TRBJ2-1, with TRBD2 as a possible D gene (6 bases). CDR1 PRHDT and CDR2 FYEKMQ come from the germline V gene (reference sequence). Deletions cut 1 base from V and 4 bases from J, with 11 bases between. The CDR3 has 15 residues. The CDR3: CASSLVAESYNEQFF. The CDR3 coding sequence is TGTGCCAGCAGCTTAGTAGCGGAAAGTTACAATGAGCAGTTCTTC.

J is TRBJ2-1 and V is TRBV18; 11 nucleotides align to TRBD2. V lost 5 bases and J lost 9; bases outside the gene matches: 0. The CDR3 sequence is 12 residues long. Germline CDR1 and CDR2: KGHSH and LQKENI. Here the CDR3 DNA reads TGTGCCAGCTCAACTAGCGGGAGTGAGCAGTTCTTC. Translating gives CASSTSGSEQFF.

CDR3 sequence reads: CASSPPGVAGQPYNEQFF. As DNA, the CDR3 is TGTGCCAGCAGCCCTCCAGGGGTAGCGGGACAACCCTACAATGAGCAGTTCTTC. J is TRBJ2-1 and V is TRBV7-9; TRBD2 aligns across 8 bases. J gave up 2 bases and V 5 bases, and 14 bases lay outside the gene matches. Germline loops: CDR1 SEHNR, CDR2 FQNEAQ (reference sequence). The CDR3 contains 18 residues.

The chain has TRBV27 and TRBJ1-2; D is undetermined. Per germline, CDR1 MNHEY and CDR2 SMNVEV (reference sequence). The V end was cut by 6 bases, the J end by 7 bases, with 27 bases between. The CDR3 runs to 17 residues. This CDR3 is CASRGAIGRRGSGGYTF. The CDR3, as DNA: TGTGCCAGCAGGGGAGCGATCGGGCGGAGAGGGTCGGGTGGCTACACCTTC.

The gene calls are TRBV9 and TRBJ1-3; tentatively, D is TRBD1 (6 bases). Germline-derived CDR1 and CDR2 are SGDLS and YYNGEE. The V end lost 4 bases, the J end lost 6 bases, and 17 bases lay between the germline ends. The CDR3 is made up of 15 amino acids. In DNA, the CDR3 is TGTGCCAGCAGCTTGGGGGCAGGGAGTCAAAACACCATATATTTT. Translated, it gives CASSLGAGSQNTIYF. The variable domain in full, completed from reference TRBV9 and TRBJ1-3, reads DSGVTQTPKHLITATGQRVTLRCSPRSGDLSVYWYQQSLDQGLQFLIQYYNGEERAKGNILERFSAQQFPDLHSELNLSSLELGDSALYFCASSLGAGSQNTIYFGEGSWLTVV.

The V call is TRBV9, the J call TRBJ2-1; no definite D call. Germline V gene data show CDR1 as SGDLS and CDR2 as YYNGEE. V gave up 0 bases and J gave up 8 bases, with 24 bases separating them. This CDR3 is built from 18 residues. The CDR3 DNA is TGTGCCAGCAGCGTAGATCTCTGGCGCCCACCAGCGAGCGATGAGCAGTTCTTC. It is translated as CASSVDLWRPPASDEQFF.

The CDR3 DNA reads as TGTGCCAGCAGTTACGTCGGGACAGGGGGTAGCTACGAGCAGTACTTC. Protein sequence: CASSYVGTGGSYEQYF. The V call is TRBV6-5, the J call TRBJ2-7; 11 bases map to TRBD1. Germline V gene lookup returns CDR1 MNHEY and CDR2 SVGAGI. Losses at the gene ends were 2 bases for V and 3 bases for J; bases not matched to a gene: 6. This CDR3 contains 16 residues.

The rearrangement uses TRBV5-4 and TRBJ2-1; maybe TRBD1 (6 bases). CDR3 length equals 14 residues. CDR1 SGHNT and CDR2 YYREEE come from the germline V gene (reference sequence). V was pared by 4 bases and J by 1 base, with 9 bases between. The CDR3: CASSAQGSYNEQFF. The CDR3 DNA reads as TGTGCCAGCAGCGCTCAGGGGTCCTACAATGAGCAGTTCTTC.

The chain has TRBV27 and TRBJ1-4, with TRBD1 matching 8 bases. The CDR3 is 17 amino acids. V lost 3 bases to trimming and J lost 8 bases; unmatched junction nucleotides: 14. Germline V gene lookup returns CDR1 MNHEY and CDR2 SMNVEV (reference sequence). The DNA for the CDR3 is TGTGCCAGCAGTTTTACCAGGGGGCTAGGAGCAAGGGAAAAACTGTTTTTT. Residues: CASSFTRGLGAREKLFF. Combining the CDR3 with reference TRBV27 and TRBJ1-4 gives the whole variable domain EAQVTQNPRYLITVTGKKLTVTCSQNMNHEYMSWYRQDPGLGLRQIYYSMNVEVTDKGDVPEGYKVSRKEKRNFPLILESPSPNQTSLYFCASSFTRGLGAREKLFFGSGTQLSVL.

The V and J genes are TRBV10-3 and TRBJ1-1; D unclear. V was pared by 3 bases and J by 4 bases, with 12 bases between. The CDR3 covers 14 residues. Germline CDR1 reads ENHRY; CDR2 reads SYGVKD. The DNA of the CDR3 is TGTGCCATCAGTGATGGCAGGCAAGGCACTGAAGCTTTCTTT. The encoded protein is CAISDGRQGTEAFF.

The chain carries TRBV18 and TRBJ2-1, with 7 nucleotides matching TRBD1. With 3 bases clipped from V and 9 bases from J, the junction kept 11 bases outside the gene matches. Per germline, CDR1 KGHSH and CDR2 LQKENI. This CDR3 comprises 15 residues. Here the CDR3 DNA reads TGTGCCAGCTCACCGGGACAGCACAGGTATAGTGAGCAGTTCTTC. Translated: CASSPGQHRYSEQFF.

The chain combines TRBV18 with TRBJ2-5, with D unclear. V was cut by 1 base and J by 5 bases, with 8 bases left in between. From germline, CDR1 is KGHSH and CDR2 LQKENI. The CDR3 is 13 amino acids. The CDR3, as DNA: TGTGCCAGCTCACCACTTCCCGAGGAGACCCAGTACTTC. Its translation: CASSPLPEETQYF.

The V and J genes are TRBV5-1 and TRBJ2-5; 14 bases agree with TRBD2. The CDR3 consists of 17 residues. Germline lookup yields CDR1 SGHRS and CDR2 YFSETQ. Unmatched junction bases numbered 6, after V lost 0 bases and J lost 5 bases. The CDR3 protein is CASSLGLAGGPRETQYF. The CDR3 DNA is TGCGCCAGCAGCTTGGGACTAGCGGGAGGGCCCCGGGAGACCCAGTACTTC.

The rearrangement joins TRBV21-1 to TRBJ2-7; the D call of TRBD2 is as the table states it, not checked on the DNA. TRBV21-1 has pseudogene status. This CDR3 spans 17 amino acids. The CDR3 coding sequence is TGTGCCAGCAGGATCCCTCGGGGGGCTAGCGGATGTTACGAGCAGTACTTC. It specifies CASRIPRGASGCYEQYF.

The chain uses TRBV5-4 and TRBJ2-7; TRBD2 matches 10 bases. Germline V gene data show CDR1 as SGHNT and CDR2 as YYREEE (reference sequence). The CDR3 spans 15 residues. V lost 0 bases and J lost 3; bases outside the gene matches: 3. CDR3: CASSLGGTSVYEQYF. The DNA for the CDR3 is TGTGCCAGCAGCTTGGGGGGGACTAGCGTCTACGAGCAGTACTTC.

The chain is built from TRBV5-1 and TRBJ2-7; D may correspond to TRBD1 or TRBD2 (5 bases each). Germline loops: CDR1 SGHRS, CDR2 YFSETQ. Trimming removed 0 bases from V and 2 bases from J, with 18 bases in between. This CDR3 has 17 residues. CDR3 bases: TGCGCCAGCAGCTTGGGGTACCGGGACGGGGTAACCTACGAGCAGTACTTC. As protein: CASSLGYRDGVTYEQYF.

The V gene is TRBV6-6, the J gene TRBJ2-1; 7 positions agree with TRBD1. Unmatched junction bases numbered 11, after V lost 0 bases and J lost 12 bases. The germline V gene encodes CDR1 MNHNY and CDR2 SVGAGI (reference sequence). The CDR3 is made up of 15 amino acids. The DNA for the CDR3 is TGTGCCAGCAGTTACTCGGACAGGTCCTCACAAAGGCAGTTCTTC. It yields the protein CASSYSDRSSQRQFF.

The V gene is TRBV30, the J gene TRBJ1-2; D is unresolved. The germline V gene encodes CDR1 GTSNPN and CDR2 SVGIG (reference sequence). This CDR3 has 11 residues. The germline V and J ends were trimmed by 5 bases and 8 bases, with 12 bases remaining between them. For the CDR3, the DNA is TGTGCCTGGGGGAAGGGTCGAGGCTACACCTTC. Protein product: CAWGKGRGYTF.

This chain joins TRBV10-2 and TRBJ1-4; D is ambiguous. The V end was cut by 4 bases, the J end by 5 bases, with 8 bases between. Germline V gene sequence: CDR1 WSHSY, CDR2 SAAADI. This CDR3 has 13 residues. The chain's CDR3 is CASSVGGNEKLFF. The DNA for the CDR3 is TGCGCCAGCAGTGTAGGAGGGAATGAAAAACTGTTTTTT.

The chain uses TRBV28 and TRBJ2-1; 7 nucleotides agree with TRBD2. In germline, CDR1 is MDHEN, CDR2 SYDVKM. V lost 5 bases and J lost 8; bases outside the gene matches: 12. This CDR3 has 15 amino acids. DNA for the CDR3: TGTGCCAGCAGTGATTCTAGCGGTTGGGGGGATGAGCAGTTCTTC. It is translated as CASSDSSGWGDEQFF. Based on the CDR3 plus reference TRBV28 and TRBJ2-1, the full variable domain is DVKVTQSSRYLVKRTGEKVFLECVQDMDHENMFWYRQDPGLGLRLIYFSYDVKMKEKGDIPEGYSVSREKKERFSLILESASTNQTSMYLCASSDSSGWGDEQFFGPGTRLTVL.

V is TRBV19 and J is TRBJ2-7, with D possibly matching TRBD2 (6 bases). The CDR3 runs 15 residues. Per the germline V gene, CDR1 is LNHDA and CDR2 is SQIVND (reference sequence). The V and J ends lost 5 bases and 4 bases respectively, with 18 bases between them. CDR3 sequence (DNA): TGTGCCAGTAGTGATCCCCACCAACGGGGGTACGAGCAGTACTTC. Its protein is CASSDPHQRGYEQYF.

The CDR3 spells CASGEGYDQPQHF. The CDR3 bases are TGTGCCAGCGGGGAGGGTTATGATCAGCCCCAGCATTTT. The chain is built from TRBV27 and TRBJ1-5; no firm D call. V lost 8 bases to trimming and J lost 5 bases, with 13 bases between them. There are 13 residues in the CDR3. Germline CDR1 is MNHEY and CDR2 is SMNVEV (reference sequence).

The genes are TRBV2 and TRBJ2-2; D uncertain. The germline gives CDR1 SNHLY, CDR2 FYNNEI. Trimming pared 7 bases from V and 6 bases from J, leaving 12 bases between. The CDR3 spans 13 residues. In DNA, the CDR3 is TGTGCCAGCATACCGGGTCCGGCCGGGGAGCTGTTTTTT. Its translation: CASIPGPAGELFF.

V and J are TRBV5-1 and TRBJ2-3; 8 bases fit TRBD2. This CDR3 comprises 16 residues. V trimming: 0 bases; J trimming: 2 bases; junction bases outside the gene matches: 5. CDR1 and CDR2 from the germline V gene are SGHRS and YFSETQ. CDR3 amino acids: CASSLAVAGYTDTQYF. Here the CDR3 DNA reads TGCGCCAGCAGCTTGGCGGTAGCGGGGTACACAGATACGCAGTATTTT.

The chain links TRBV6-1 to TRBJ1-2; D unresolved. The V end was cut by 6 bases, the J end by 7 bases, with 6 bases between. The CDR3 runs to 10 residues. The germline gives CDR1 MNHNS, CDR2 SASEGT. This chain's CDR3 is CASSKTGYTF. CDR3 nucleotide sequence: TGTGCCAGCAGCAAGACTGGCTACACCTTC.

V usage is TRBV9 and J usage is TRBJ1-1; 7 bases fit TRBD1. Germline CDR1 reads SGDLS; CDR2 reads YYNGEE. After removal of 4 bases from V and 5 bases from J, the junction contained 11 bases not matched to a gene. This CDR3 is 15 amino acids long. CDR3 nucleotides: TGTGCCAGCAGCCCAATGAACAGGGGTGGAACTGAAGCTTTCTTT. Translation gives CASSPMNRGGTEAFF.